These T cell receptor beta chains were read from a single sample in a study of CD8+ T cells in alopecia areata. Method: immunoSEQ multiplex PCR; TCRdb's copy keeps in-frame clones and lacks some. The sample includes 170,000 or so clones, just over 65% seen only once; the top ten take approximately 0.91%. The input for sequencing was CD4+ T cells sorted from blood, taken at week 4, from a patient treated with tofacitinib. These receptors were obtained from a human donor with alopecia areata. CDR3s include the opening cysteine and the closing phenylalanine or tryptophan. The D gene is left open where the match is weak. Some rows have no size entry. The others give once, few or many, or a class for an expanded clone.

TRBJ1-2,TRBV5-1,-,few,CASSLGATANYGYTF,TGCGCCAGCAGCTTGGGAGCGACAGCTAACTATGGCTACACCTTC
TRBJ2-7,TRBV5-6,-,few,CASRPRGSSYEQYF,TGTGCCAGCAGGCCCAGAGGATCGTCCTACGAGCAGTACTTC
TRBJ2-1,TRBV4-1,TRBD2,few,CASSQVDLGLAGSNEQFF,TGCGCCAGCAGCCAAGTAGATCTTGGACTAGCGGGGTCGAATGAGCAGTTCTTC
TRBJ1-2,TRBV30,-,-,CAWSERAGYTF,TGTGCCTGGAGTGAGAGGGCTGGCTACACCTTC
TRBJ2-2,TRBV20-1,-,-,CSAARGGELFF,TGCAGTGCTGCCCGTGGCGGGGAGCTGTTTTTT
TRBJ2-4,TRBV2,TRBD2,-,CASSFGTSGGNIQYF,TGTGCCAGCAGTTTCGGGACTAGCGGGGGGAACATTCAGTACTTC
TRBJ1-6,TRBV7-6,-,few,CASSLAGGNSPLHF,TGTGCCAGCAGCTTAGCGGGGGGTAATTCACCCCTCCACTTT
TRBJ1-1,TRBV20-1,-,-,CSARHRVRAFF,TGCAGTGCTAGACACAGGGTGCGCGCTTTCTTT
TRBJ1-1,TRBV29-1,-,-,CSAVGRGNTEAFF,TGCAGCGCCGTGGGCCGGGGAAACACTGAAGCTTTCTTT
TRBJ2-2,TRBV6-5,-,-,CASRRLGSGELFF,TGTGCCAGCAGGCGACTAGGTTCCGGGGAGCTGTTTTTT
TRBJ2-7,TRBV29-1,-,-,CSVVGGYEQYF,TGCAGCGTTGTAGGCGGTTACGAGCAGTACTTC
TRBJ2-5,TRBV6-1,-,-,CASSLITETQYF,TGTGCCAGCAGTCTTATTACGGAGACCCAGTACTTC
TRBJ2-3,TRBV5-6,TRBD1,-,CASNAGTGSTDTQYF,TGTGCCAGCAACGCCGGGACAGGGAGCACAGATACGCAGTATTTT
TRBJ2-5,TRBV5-6,TRBD1,few,CASNRDSLPATQYF,TGTGCCAGCAACAGGGACAGCCTGCCAGCAACCCAGTACTTC
TRBJ1-2,TRBV29-1,-,-,CSVEGQGRRYGYTF,TGCAGCGTTGAAGGGCAGGGGCGGAGGTATGGCTACACCTTC
TRBJ1-1,TRBV30,-,-,CAWSYLRGNTEAFF,TGTGCCTGGTCCTACCTTAGGGGGAACACTGAAGCTTTCTTT
TRBJ2-5,TRBV29-1,TRBD1,once,CSARGTEETQYF,TGCAGCGCCAGAGGGACAGAAGAGACCCAGTACTTC
TRBJ2-7,TRBV27,-,few,CASSFNRVTYEQYF,TGTGCCAGCAGTTTTAATAGGGTGACGTACGAGCAGTACTTC
TRBJ2-5,TRBV14,-,-,CASSQGGPPVRMETQYF,TGTGCCAGCAGCCAAGGGGGACCCCCGGTCCGGATGGAGACCCAGTACTTC
TRBJ2-1,TRBV29-1,-,few,CSAASLGGPYNEQFF,TGCAGCGCTGCATCCCTGGGGGGCCCCTACAATGAGCAGTTCTTC
TRBJ2-2,TRBV5-1,-,-,CASSLSGDTGELFF,TGCGCCAGCAGCTTATCGGGGGACACCGGGGAGCTGTTTTTT
TRBJ2-1,TRBV7-2,-,-,CASSFGLAGLNEQFF,TGTGCCAGCAGCTTTGGGCTAGCCGGGCTCAATGAGCAGTTCTTC
TRBJ1-5,TRBV6-1,-,-,CASSEAGTGSGQPQHF,TGTGCCAGCAGTGAAGCGGGTACAGGAAGCGGTCAGCCCCAGCATTTT
TRBJ2-3,TRBV15,-,-,CATSRVRQGFSDTQYF,TGTGCCACCAGCAGAGTACGGCAGGGGTTTTCGGATACGCAGTATTTT
TRBJ1-1,TRBV7-2,-,few,CASRGVGGYAFF,TGTGCCAGCCGAGGGGTAGGGGGTTACGCTTTCTTT
TRBJ2-3,TRBV2,-,-,CASSGGGVRADTQYF,TGTGCCAGCAGTGGTGGCGGGGTCCGGGCAGATACGCAGTATTTT
TRBJ2-3,TRBV7-9,-,-,CASSLDTDTQYF,TGTGCCAGCAGCTTAGACACAGATACGCAGTATTTT
TRBJ2-1,TRBV29-1,TRBD2,few,CSVGLAGGNEQFF,TGCAGCGTTGGCCTAGCGGGGGGTAATGAGCAGTTCTTC
TRBJ2-7,TRBV10-3,-,-,CAISGQEHPYEQYF,TGTGCCATCAGTGGACAGGAACATCCCTACGAGCAGTACTTC
TRBJ1-6,TRBV5-1,TRBD1,-,CASSLGTGLNSPLHF,TGCGCCAGCAGCTTGGGGACAGGACTTAATTCACCCCTCCACTTT
TRBJ1-4,TRBV30,-,-,CAWSIPAEKLFF,TGTGCCTGGAGCATCCCAGCGGAAAAACTGTTTTTT
TRBJ1-6,TRBV11-1,-,-,CASSLRGRNSPLHF,TGTGCCAGCAGCTTAAGGGGGAGGAATTCACCCCTCCACTTT
TRBJ2-5,TRBV20-1,-,-,CSAPDGETQYF,TGCAGTGCTCCCGATGGAGAGACCCAGTACTTC
TRBJ1-2,TRBV29-1,TRBD1,-,CSVEKGAYGYTF,TGCAGCGTTGAAAAGGGGGCATATGGCTACACCTTC
TRBJ2-2,TRBV5-1,-,-,CASSATGSTGELFF,TGCGCCAGCAGCGCTACAGGGAGCACCGGGGAGCTGTTTTTT
TRBJ1-6,TRBV6-5,-,-,CASSYGSGYSPLHF,TGTGCCAGCAGTTACGGTTCTGGTTATTCACCCCTCCACTTT
TRBJ2-3,TRBV5-6,-,-,CASSRYRGTSDTQYF,TGTGCCAGCAGCCGCTATCGGGGGACCTCAGATACGCAGTATTTT
TRBJ2-5,TRBV29-1,-,-,CSVRPVGETQYF,TGCAGCGTCCGGCCCGTTGGGGAGACCCAGTACTTC
TRBJ2-5,TRBV30,-,-,CAWSPPSLETQYF,TGTGCCTGGAGTCCTCCTAGCCTAGAGACCCAGTACTTC
TRBJ1-6,TRBV30,-,-,CAWSSGSGSPLHF,TGTGCCTGGAGTTCCGGGTCCGGTTCACCCCTCCACTTT
TRBJ2-3,TRBV29-1,-,once,CSVEQGSGDTQYF,TGCAGCGTTGAACAGGGCAGTGGAGATACGCAGTATTTT
TRBJ2-1,TRBV7-2,-,-,CASSLSRARNEQFF,TGTGCCAGCAGCTTATCAAGGGCGCGCAATGAGCAGTTCTTC
TRBJ1-5,TRBV30,-,-,CAWSQPRGGSQPQHF,TGTGCCTGGAGCCAGCCCCGCGGAGGGAGTCAGCCCCAGCATTTT
TRBJ1-6,TRBV5-6,-,few,CASSLTAGTRNSPLHF,TGTGCCAGCAGCCTAACAGCCGGGACGCGAAATTCACCCCTCCACTTT
TRBJ2-5,TRBV29-1,TRBD1,-,CSVLTGGTETQYF,TGCAGCGTTTTGACAGGGGGGACAGAGACCCAGTACTTC
TRBJ2-7,TRBV10-3,-,-,CAIREGPTTKDEQYF,TGTGCCATCAGAGAAGGACCCACCACCAAGGACGAGCAGTACTTC
TRBJ2-1,TRBV11-2,-,-,CASSFGRDFYNEQFF,TGTGCCAGCAGCTTCGGGCGGGACTTCTACAATGAGCAGTTCTTC
TRBJ2-5,TRBV25-1,TRBD2,-,CASGGGSGASLETQYF,TGTGCCAGCGGTGGGGGTAGCGGGGCTTCCTTGGAGACCCAGTACTTC